This entry describes one T cell receptor (beta chain). The data belong to a study of CD8+CD57+ T cells in acquired aplastic anemia. About the research overall: The mean DNA yield obtained from sorted CD4+ and CD8+ cells came to roughly 3 ug.

CDR3 and TCR beta VDJ profiling relied on a genomic DNA template. TCRdb independently ran MiXCR on the reads; one entry per CDR3 protein. The table lists about 100,000 distinct CDR3 sequences, 40% to 60% of them singletons, with roughly 31% in the top ten. CDR1 and CDR2 from the germline V gene are SGHRS and YFSETQ. Deletions cut 3 bases from V and 3 bases from J, with 18 bases between. CDR3 length: 16 residues. The sample consisted of sorted CD4+, CD8+, or CD8+CD57+ T cells (not recorded which) from PBMCs. V gene TRBV5-1 combines with J gene TRBJ2-5; D may be TRBD1 (5 bases). The source of this sequence is a human donor in good health, serving as a control. The CDR3 loop is CASSSSSGLGKETQYF. The CDR3 DNA sequence: TGCGCCAGCAGCTCCTCATCAGGGTTAGGAAAAGAGACCCAGTACTTC.